This passage covers 13 T cell receptor beta chains from one sample sequenced in a study of T cell repertoires in cytomegalovirus infection. No antigen has been identified for these receptors. TCRdb redid the calling of the reads with MiXCR, one entry per CDR3 protein. The sample yields roughly 990,000 distinct CDR3 sequences, roughly 31% seen once. The sample was cultured CD8+ T cells from PBMCs, taken from culture after CMV antigen stimulation. Receptor source: a human donor in good health (CMV status not recorded). Some clones in this sample may be carry-over from other donors' samples.

With respect to this clonotype: One junction end does not reproduce the germline sequence, and a read error may be involved. This chain uses TRBV29-1 with TRBJ2-1; D may correspond to TRBD1 or TRBD2 (5 bases each). The CDR3 runs 11 residues. Germline V gene data show CDR1 as SQVTM and CDR2 as ANQGSEA. This CDR3 is CSVVLLGEPFF. CDR3 nucleotide sequence: TGCAGCGTTGTTCTTTTGGGGGAGCCGTTCTTC.

CDR3 residues: CAIPANYNEQFF. CDR3 nucleotides: TGTGCCATCCCCGCTAATTACAATGAGCAGTTCTTC. This sequence joins TRBV7-9 and TRBJ2-1; D is unclear. The germline V and J ends were trimmed by 10 bases and 4 bases, with 11 bases remaining between them. CDR1 is SEHNR and CDR2 is FQNEAQ in the germline V gene (reference sequence). The CDR3 loop spans 12 amino acids.

This clonotype was observed a handful of times. This chain joins TRBV27 and TRBJ1-1; D is unresolved. CDR1 and CDR2 from the germline V gene are MNHEY and SMNVEV (reference sequence). This CDR3 contains 13 residues. Trimming pared 4 bases from V and 11 bases from J, leaving 17 bases between. The CDR3 region has the DNA TGTGCCAGCAGTTCCGACCCTGGAATCTACGCTTTCTTT. It yields the protein CASSSDPGIYAFF.

The chain combines TRBV7-6 with TRBJ2-1; TRBD2 matches 8 bases. Germline CDR1 SGHVS, CDR2 FNYEAQ. This CDR3 region has 15 residues. With V trimmed by 4 bases and J by 12 bases, 14 bases remained unmatched. The CDR3 nucleotides are TGTGCCAGCAGCTCCCAGTCGGGGCTAGCGGGCGGGCAGTTCTTC. Translating gives CASSSQSGLAGGQFF.

This clonotype was counted only a few times. V is TRBV5-1 and J is TRBJ1-1; D is unresolved. Trimming cost V 4 bases and J 6 bases, with 16 bases left between them. Germline V lookup: CDR1 SGHRS, CDR2 YFSETQ. The CDR3 length is 14 residues. CDR3 amino acids: CASSPEGVNAEAFF. DNA of the CDR3: TGCGCCAGCAGCCCCGAGGGCGTTAACGCTGAAGCTTTCTTT. The full variable domain, its missing parts supplied by reference TRBV5-1 and TRBJ1-1, is KAGVTQTPRYLIKTRGQQVTLSCSPISGHRSVSWYQQTPGQGLQFLFEYFSETQRNKGNFPGRFSGRQFSNSRSEMNVSTLELGDSALYLCASSPEGVNAEAFFGQGTRLTVV.

This clonotype was seen only a few times. The chain combines TRBV6-1 with TRBJ1-1; D gene unclear. The CDR3 spans 13 residues. CDR1 and CDR2 (germline): MNHNS, SASEGT. Trimming removed 2 bases from V and 5 bases from J, with 9 bases in between. CDR3 coding DNA: TGTGCCAGCAGTGAAATGCGGGGAACTGAAGCTTTCTTT. Its protein product is CASSEMRGTEAFF.

The rearrangement joins TRBV6-6 to TRBJ1-4; 7 nucleotides line up with TRBD1. Germline assignment: CDR1 MNHNY and CDR2 SVGAGI (reference sequence). Unmatched junction bases numbered 4, after V lost 2 bases and J lost 4 bases. CDR3 length: 15 amino acids. CDR3: CASSYEGADNEKLFF. The CDR3 nucleotides read TGTGCCAGCAGTTACGAGGGGGCGGATAATGAAAAACTGTTTTTT.

The gene calls are TRBV12-3 or TRBV12-4 and TRBJ1-1; 11 positions agree with TRBD1. The CDR3 has 16 residues. The V gene end was trimmed by 4 bases and the J gene end by 9 bases; junction bases not matched to a gene: 13. The CDR3 region is CASSSYRTGGAAQAFF. The CDR3 coding sequence is TGTGCCAGCAGTTCTTATCGGACAGGGGGCGCAGCCCAAGCTTTCTTT.

This clonotype was observed a single time. The J gene is TRBJ1-5, the V gene TRBV20-1; no definite D call. The germline V gene encodes CDR1 DFQATT and CDR2 SNEGSKA (reference sequence). V lost 4 bases, J lost 2 bases, and 18 bases lay in between. CDR3 length equals 16 residues. CDR3 DNA sequence: TGCAGTGCTAACCTGGGAGTAACCCGGGGCAATCAGCCCCAGCATTTT. Translated, it gives CSANLGVTRGNQPQHF.

This chain joins TRBV11-2 and TRBJ2-2, with unresolved D. Germline V CDR1 and CDR2: SGHAT, FQNNGV. Trimming removed 2 bases at V and 4 bases at J, with 11 bases between. This CDR3 spans 15 amino acids. For the CDR3, the DNA is TGTGCCAGCAGCTTATATCTGGACGGCACCGGGGAGCTGTTTTTT. Translating it yields CASSLYLDGTGELFF.

This clonotype has just a few counts. This chain links TRBV5-4 with TRBJ2-3; D is tentatively TRBD1 or TRBD2 (5 bases each). This CDR3 spans 16 amino acids. CDR1 is SGHNT, CDR2 YYREEE, per germline (reference sequence). Trimming removed 0 bases at V and 6 bases at J, with 17 bases between. CDR3 sequence (DNA): TGTGCCAGCAGCTTGGAACTAGGGGCCCCTCAGGATACGCAGTATTTT. Protein sequence: CASSLELGAPQDTQYF. Drawing the rest from reference TRBV5-4 and TRBJ2-3, the complete variable domain is ETGVTQSPTHLIKTRGQQVTLRCSSQSGHNTVSWYQQALGQGPQFIFQYYREEENGRGNFPPRFSGLQFPNYSSELNVNALELDDSALYLCASSLELGAPQDTQYFGPGTRLTVL.

This clonotype was counted only a few times. The rearrangement links TRBV7-2 to TRBJ2-1, with D perhaps matching TRBD2 (7 bases). Germline CDR1 is SGHTA and CDR2 is FQGNSA. This CDR3 region has 13 residues. The ends were cut back, 6 bases at V and 9 bases at J, with 15 bases in the middle. The CDR3 bases are TGTGCCAGCAGTTTCGGGGGGCCAGGTGAGCAGTTCTTC. Residues: CASSFGGPGEQFF.

The gene calls are TRBV27 and TRBJ2-1; D not certain. The CDR3 consists of 13 residues. Trimming stripped 0 bases from V and 9 bases from J, with 9 bases between. Germline values: CDR1 MNHEY, CDR2 SMNVEV (reference sequence). The CDR3 sequence is CASSLSRVSEQFF. In DNA form, the CDR3 reads TGTGCCAGCAGTTTATCGCGAGTATCTGAGCAGTTCTTC.